Listed below are T cell receptor beta chains from one sample, sequenced in a study of blood T cell repertoires in COVID-19. Clones were sequenced by immunoSEQ multiplex PCR, and TCRdb holds only the in-frame ones, with some missing. In the table there are roughly 200,000 clones, about 81% of which are singletons. Sample: peripheral blood. Source of these receptors: an elderly woman with COVID-19, enrolled during active disease. The CDR3 runs from the conserved cysteine through the conserved F or W. The D gene is left open where the match is weak. Some rows have no size entry. The others give once, few or many, or a class for an expanded clone.

NA TRBD1 TRBJ1-4 TRBV5-6 CASSAGTGGRANEKLFF TGTGCCAGCAGCGCTGGGACAGGGGGCCGTGCTAATGAAAAACTGTTTTTT
NA TRBD2 TRBJ2-1 TRBV19 CASSGTSGRVVSSSYNEQFF TGTGCCAGTAGTGGGACTAGCGGGAGGGTTGTCTCGAGCTCCTACAATGAGCAGTTCTTC
NA TRBD1 TRBJ2-2 TRBV6-5 CAGGQGITGELFF TGTGCCGGGGGACAGGGGATAACCGGGGAGCTGTTTTTT
NA TRBD1 TRBJ2-5 TRBV29-1 CSVQTGRGETQYF TGCAGCGTTCAGACAGGGAGAGGAGAGACCCAGTACTTC
NA NA TRBJ1-6 TRBV3-1/TRBV3-2 CASSQGPQSGSPLHF TGTGCCAGCAGCCAAGGTCCTCAATCGGGTTCACCCCTCCACTTT
NA NA TRBJ2-7 TRBV4-2 CASSQGSSVDYEQYF TGTGCCAGCAGCCAAGGATCTAGCGTAGATTACGAGCAGTACTTC
NA NA TRBJ2-3 TRBV2 CASHRFTDTQYF TGTGCCAGTCACAGGTTCACAGATACGCAGTATTTT
few NA TRBJ2-7 TRBV5-4 CASSPGAPSGNSYEQYF TGTGCCAGCAGCCCGGGGGCTCCTAGCGGCAATTCCTACGAGCAGTACTTC
NA NA TRBJ1-1 TRBV11-2 CASSPWDGAGGTEAFF TGTGCCAGCAGCCCTTGGGACGGTGCCGGGGGCACTGAAGCTTTCTTT
NA TRBD1 TRBJ1-6 TRBV7-9 CASTMGQGSSPLHF TGTGCCAGCACCATGGGACAGGGAAGTTCACCCCTCCACTTT
NA TRBD2 TRBJ2-5 TRBV27 CASSLSPGAGVETQYF TGTGCCAGCAGTTTGTCCCCCGGGGCGGGGGTTGAGACCCAGTACTTC
NA NA TRBJ2-3 TRBV3-1/TRBV3-2 CASSRLGGPTDTQYF TGTGCCAGCAGCCGTCTCGGGGGGCCCACAGATACGCAGTATTTT
NA NA TRBJ2-1 TRBV18 CASSPAGIYNEQFF TGTGCCAGCTCACCAGCCGGGATTTACAATGAGCAGTTCTTC
NA NA TRBJ1-5 TRBV7-2 CASSPGLSNQPQHF TGTGCCAGCAGCCCCGGACTTAGCAATCAGCCCCAGCATTTT
NA NA TRBJ1-2 TRBV7-9 CASSLGDIYGYTF TGTGCCAGCAGCTTAGGGGACATATATGGCTACACCTTC
NA TRBD1 TRBJ1-1 TRBV2 CASTRQGVNTEAFF TGTGCCAGCACCCGACAGGGGGTGAACACTGAAGCTTTCTTT
few TRBD2 TRBJ2-3 TRBV15 CATSRPLGAGGMDTQYF TGTGCCACCAGCAGGCCCCTCGGGGCGGGGGGAATGGATACGCAGTATTTT
NA TRBD1 TRBJ1-2 TRBV24-1 CATSPGGAYGYTF TGTGCCACCAGTCCAGGGGGCGCGTATGGCTACACCTTC
NA TRBD1 TRBJ1-4 TRBV28 CASSPTGGGEKLFF TGTGCCAGCAGTCCGACAGGGGGCGGCGAAAAACTGTTTTTT
NA TRBD1 TRBJ1-1 TRBV12-3/TRBV12-4 CASRQGANTEAFF TGTGCCAGCAGACAGGGGGCTAATACTGAAGCTTTCTTT
NA NA TRBJ2-1 TRBV11-2 CASSRQGNEQFF TGTGCCAGCAGCCGGCAGGGGAATGAGCAGTTCTTC
NA TRBD1 TRBJ2-3 TRBV19 CASSIGPTGRGFTDTQYF TGTGCCAGTAGTATTGGTCCGACAGGGAGAGGATTCACAGATACGCAGTATTTT
NA NA TRBJ1-1 TRBV11-3 CASSSQGYTEAFF TGTGCCAGCAGCTCACAGGGCTATACTGAAGCTTTCTTT
few NA TRBJ1-1 TRBV19 CASMGTWDRSEAFF TGTGCCAGTATGGGGACTTGGGATAGGTCTGAAGCTTTCTTT
NA NA TRBJ1-1 TRBV2 CAIFDRNTEAFF TGTGCCATCTTCGACAGAAACACTGAAGCTTTCTTT
NA TRBD1 TRBJ1-6 TRBV2 CASSGTGRNSPLHF TGTGCCAGCAGTGGGACAGGGAGGAATTCACCCCTCCACTTT
NA NA TRBJ1-1 TRBV6-6 CASSYSGDINTEAFF TGTGCCAGCAGTTACTCGGGAGACATTAACACTGAAGCTTTCTTT
NA NA TRBJ2-5 TRBV2 CASSLGVGQYF TGTGCCAGCAGCCTGGGCGTCGGCCAGTACTTC
NA NA TRBJ2-2 TRBV19 CASSPGYTGELFF TGTGCCAGTAGTCCCGGGTACACCGGGGAGCTGTTTTTT
NA TRBD1 TRBJ2-7 TRBV4-1 CASSLGQGVYEQYF TGCGCCAGCAGCCTAGGACAGGGCGTCTACGAGCAGTACTTC
NA TRBD2 TRBJ2-5 TRBV4-2 CASSQVGGAGGLQETQYF TGTGCCAGCAGCCAAGTGGGCGGCGCGGGGGGCCTACAAGAGACCCAGTACTTC
few TRBD2 TRBJ2-7 TRBV6-6 CASESGGRNEQYF TGTGCCAGCGAGAGCGGGGGGCGGAACGAGCAGTACTTC
NA NA TRBJ1-4 TRBV7-8 CASSPGTGFPSAGYF TGTGCCAGCAGCCCGGGAACAGGGTTCCCTTCCGCAGGTTATTTT
NA NA TRBJ1-1 TRBV29-1 CSVPRTVGDTEAFF TGCAGCGTCCCCCGGACAGTTGGGGACACTGAAGCTTTCTTT
NA NA TRBJ2-7 TRBV10-3 CAISEINSYEQYF TGTGCCATCAGTGAGATAAACAGCTACGAGCAGTACTTC
NA NA TRBJ2-2 TRBV27 CASSPTGRGELFF TGTGCCAGCAGTCCGACAGGACGAGGGGAGCTGTTTTTT